This TCR beta chain was sequenced for a study of neurological immune-mediated disorders. Across the whole study: About 90% of the 34 multiple sclerosis patients had relapsing-remitting disease; 3 had secondary progressive. General study points: In multiple sclerosis patients, the repertoire cluster was unrelated to clinical or MRI findings.

This clonotype was seen repeatedly, ten times or more. Its target is not known. TCRdb itself ran the 5' RACE reads through MiXCR, one entry per CDR3 protein. The sample lists tens of thousands of distinct CDR3 sequences, 3.5% to 5% seen once, with roughly 5.6% in the top ten. CDR1 and CDR2 from the germline V gene are SGHTA and FQGNSA. This CDR3 has 13 amino acids. V was cut by 8 bases and J by 0 bases, with 8 bases left in between. Sequenced material: PBMCs. This sequence was found in a woman aged 60-75 years with multiple sclerosis. V is TRBV7-2 and J is TRBJ1-3, with a tentative D call TRBD1 (5 bases). CDR3 nucleotide sequence: TGTGCCAGCGCCGGGACCTCTGGAAACACCATATATTTT. Its protein product is CASAGTSGNTIYF.